The entry below describes one TCR beta chain. This sample is drawn from a study of CD8+ T cells in alopecia areata. CDR1 is SNHLY, CDR2 FYNNEI, per germline. V gave up 4 bases and J gave up 4 bases; unmatched junction bases: 10. The CDR3 is made up of 15 amino acids. This sample's treatment: oral pan-JAK inhibitor, 5-10 mg twice daily. cDNA reverse transcribed from extracted RNA served as the sequencing template. Profiling relied on immunoSEQ multiplex PCR, and the TCRdb table lists in-frame clones only, not all of them. The repertoire holds about 290,000 clones, with 58% as singletons. J is TRBJ2-7 and V is TRBV2; the match to TRBD2 covers 7 bases. This specimen consisted of CD4+ T cells sorted from blood, obtained at week 24, from a patient treated with tofacitinib. This receptor was identified in a human donor with alopecia areata. CDR3 coding DNA: TGTGCCAGCAGTGCTTCGGGGAGCGGGGCTTACGAGCAGTACTTC. Translation: CASSASGSGAYEQYF.